The clone carrying this T cell receptor beta chain has ten or more counts. Its antigen is unidentified. The data stem from a study of T-cell reconstitution after alpha-beta-depleted transplantation in children. Study-wide findings and caveats: Some patients showed high day-60 TCRbeta diversity, which derived from surviving recipient T cells and thymic progenitors. Reportedly, alpha-beta T cells present about two months post-transplant originated from several hundred expanded clones of graft origin. T-cell numbers and diversity, one year after transplant, stemmed largely from T cells that were newly produced.

Using unique molecular identifiers, the investigators prepared the TCRbeta library. TCRdb itself ran the PCR reads through MiXCR, one entry per CDR3 protein. The profile covers 190,000 or so distinct CDR3 sequences, with around 5.9% appearing a single time and around 4.1% taken by the ten largest. V shed 2 bases and J shed 7 bases, with 9 bases lying between them. The CDR3 length is 14 residues. From germline, CDR1 is MDHEN and CDR2 SYDVKM. This TCR derives from a girl in the first two years of life with combined immunodeficiency, due to receive a stem cell transplant. The rearrangement uses TRBV28 and TRBJ1-6, with a possible D match to TRBD1 (6 bases). The sequences come from PBMCs, collected before TCRalphabeta/CD19-depleted stem cell transplant. CDR3 DNA sequence: TGTGCCAGCAGTTTAACAGGGCCCAATTCACCCCTCCACTTT. This sequence encodes CASSLTGPNSPLHF.